This T cell receptor (beta chain) was captured by sequencing in a study of CD8 T cells in Susac syndrome. Study conclusions and caveats: As acknowledged by the study, its TCR sequencing and HLA analysis included a relatively small number of individuals.

The authors carried out high-throughput sequencing of TCR beta. They applied it to CD8+ and CD4+ T cells obtained from blood. Negative isolation yielded CD4+ and CD8+ T cells, and FACS enriched TEMRA cells. A word on this clonotype: Its antigen is currently unknown.

Random hexamers primed reverse transcription of about 0.45 to 1 ug RNA. The amplification used immunoSEQ multiplex PCR on TCR beta CDR3; it spanned 54 Vbeta and 13 Jbeta. TCRdb re-called the immunoSEQ multiplex PCR reads through MiXCR, storing one row per CDR3 protein. The data show approximately 120,000 distinct CDR3 sequences, with under 95% seen just once and 0.24% held by the top ten. The receptor comes from a human donor with multiple sclerosis. Sequenced sample: CD8+ T cells from PBMCs.

CDR3 nucleotide sequence: TGTGCCAGCAGCTCGCCCGGGACAGGCAGCATTCTGGACTACACCTTC. Protein product: CASSSPGTGSILDYTF. The chain combines TRBV7-9 with TRBJ1-2; 8 nucleotides agree with TRBD1. The germline V gene encodes CDR1 SEHNR and CDR2 FQNEAQ (reference sequence). V gave up 4 bases and J gave up 10 bases; unmatched junction bases: 17. This CDR3 has 16 residues.